Given below is one TCR beta chain in context. Antigen: not known. This CDR3 contains 12 residues. The germline gives CDR1 SGHNT, CDR2 YYREEE (reference sequence). With 3 bases removed from V and 11 bases from J, the gap between germline ends came to 14 bases. Participants comprised healthy donors of bone marrow. The data belong to a study of cytomegalovirus exposure and HLA in healthy donors. Points from the study as a whole: Whilst most TCR sequences proved rare, a subset of public TCRs occurred across many donors. A later analysis found most CMV-associated TCR beta chains apparently HLA-restricted.

Both 60 Vbeta primers and 13 Jbeta primers went into the PCR. Assay used: immunoSEQ multiplex PCR; TCRdb lists only in-frame clones, some missing. The sample yields around 110,000 clones, roughly 82% seen once. Sequenced input: PBMCs. The source is a man aged 30 to 45 in good health and CMV-seropositive. The chain recombines TRBV5-4 with TRBJ1-1, with TRBD1 as a possible D gene (5 bases). CDR3 in amino acids: CASSSPDGGAFF. In DNA, the CDR3 is TGTGCCAGCAGCTCCCCTGACGGGGGGGCTTTCTTT.